One TCR beta chain is described in this entry. Its antigen is unknown. There are no base qualities to consult, and no much larger clone falls within one base. Looking up the germline V gene yields CDR1 MNHEY and CDR2 SVGEGT. V was cut back by 0 bases and J by 5 bases, leaving a gap of 9 bases between them. The CDR3 sequence holds 14 residues, the cysteine and phenylalanine included. Only the CDR3 DNA is retained, 42 bases long and in frame from the first base. The library was prepared using 5' RACE. TCRdb shows the sequencer as Illumina HiSeq 2000. Template switching added a universal primer binding site, and the final cDNA carried a unique molecular identifier that allowed TCR cDNA molecules to be counted accurately. First-strand cDNA for TCR alpha and beta chains was synthesized from specific primers in the conserved constant-segment region. To control for contamination, every cDNA library was double barcoded, receiving both a SMART-Mk sample barcode and Illumina barcodes. TruSeq adapter sequences and Illumina sample barcodes were added in two successive PCR steps. TCR alpha and beta cDNA libraries were sequenced on the Illumina HiSeq platform with custom primers. The paper's data handling went like this. MiGEC processed the raw reads to extract unique molecular identifiers, while MiXCR was used to determine the CDR3 positions. Recombination models were inferred per individual with the repgenHMM and IGoR tools using an EM algorithm. The tcR package in R was used for shared clonotype analysis, with sharing normalized by the product of cloneset sizes. Out-of-frame nonproductive sequences were analyzed to study raw recombination free of thymic and clonal selection effects. TCRdb trimmed the raw reads at Q25, called clones with MiXCR and kept productive beta chains. One record per CDR3 amino acid sequence lists the most common genes and DNA. These V and J calls originate from TCRdb's pipeline instead of the authors' own analysis. For this sample there are a few hundred thousand distinct CDR3 sequences; 14% appear just once. About 0.94% of the sample lies in the top ten.

Only healthy Caucasian donors were included. Three pairs of female monozygotic twins, all aged about 18 to 30 years, made up the twin cohort. CD4+ and CD8+ T cell populations were isolated with positive isolation kits from Invitrogen. The record originates from a study of identical twins (dated by TCRdb to the mid-2010s). Turning to the overall study: TCR alpha and beta repertoires from monozygotic twins, unrelated adults of various ages and cord blood were deep-sequenced to test whether fetal clonotypes persist. To rule out contamination, replicate twin experiments were performed at different times with different library preparation protocols.

Broader findings and caveats from the paper: Compared with coincidental sharing between unrelated individuals, an excess of low generation-probability sequences was observed among out-of-frame TCR alpha sequences shared between twins. Invariant T cells such as MAIT and iNKT could partly confound zero-insertion analyses, although diverse VJ usage argued against such confounding for most clonotypes. Out-of-frame TCR alpha sharing in monozygotic twins was systematically underestimated by recombination models, whereas sharing between unrelated individuals was in agreement with the recombination models. Excess twin sharing in beta out-of-frame sequences was weaker because fewer shared sequences lowered the signal-to-noise ratio. Fewer insertions were carried by abundant cord blood beta clonotypes; a weaker similar trend was observed in young adult naive repertoires, while no such trend was observed in memory repertoires. Because the same donors could not be followed over many years, the conclusions relied on cross-sectional statistical analysis.

The data were also submitted as part of a second study, on yellow fever vaccine responses in identical twins. As noted in the second study: According to the authors, the vaccine-induced T cell response in identical twins seemed to be partly convergent and partly specific to each individual. The study precisely tracked vaccine-responding T cell clones in identical twins.

The clonotype comes from a woman between 18 and 29 years old in good health. The chain links TRBV6-2 or TRBV6-3 with TRBJ2-3; there is no confident call for the D gene. The sequenced material came from CD4+ T cells sorted from blood. In nucleotides, the sequence is TGTGCCAGCAGTTACTCGAGGCTGATAGATACGCAGTATTTT. This yields the protein CASSYSRLIDTQYF.